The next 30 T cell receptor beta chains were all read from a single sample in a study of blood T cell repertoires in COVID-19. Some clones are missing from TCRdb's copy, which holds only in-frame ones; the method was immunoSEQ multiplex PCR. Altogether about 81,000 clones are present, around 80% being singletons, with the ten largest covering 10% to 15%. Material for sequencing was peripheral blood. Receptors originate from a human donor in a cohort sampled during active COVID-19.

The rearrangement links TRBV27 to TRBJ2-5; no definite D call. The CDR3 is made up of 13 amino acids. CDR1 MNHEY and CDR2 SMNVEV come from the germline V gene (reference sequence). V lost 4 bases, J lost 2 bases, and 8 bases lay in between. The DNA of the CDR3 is TGTGCCAGCAGTTGGGCAGATCAAGAGACCCAGTACTTC. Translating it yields CASSWADQETQYF.

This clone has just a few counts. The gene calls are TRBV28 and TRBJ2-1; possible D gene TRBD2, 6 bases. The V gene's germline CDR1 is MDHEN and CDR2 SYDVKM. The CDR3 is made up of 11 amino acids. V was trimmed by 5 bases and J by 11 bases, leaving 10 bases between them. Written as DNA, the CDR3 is TGTGCCAGCAGTGGGGAGGTAAAGCAGTTCTTC. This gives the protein CASSGEVKQFF.

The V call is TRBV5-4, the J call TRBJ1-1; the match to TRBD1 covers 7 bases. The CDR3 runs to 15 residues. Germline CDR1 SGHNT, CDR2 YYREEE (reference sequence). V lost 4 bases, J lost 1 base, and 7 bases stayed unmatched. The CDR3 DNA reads TGTGCCAGCAGCGCCCACAGGGGTGGGAACACTGAAGCTTTCTTT. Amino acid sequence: CASSAHRGGNTEAFF.

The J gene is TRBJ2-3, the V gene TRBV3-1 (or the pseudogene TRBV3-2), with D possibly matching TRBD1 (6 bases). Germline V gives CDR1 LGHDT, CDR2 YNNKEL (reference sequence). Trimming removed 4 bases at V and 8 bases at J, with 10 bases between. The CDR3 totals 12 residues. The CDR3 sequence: CASSPGETTQYF. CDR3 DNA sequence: TGTGCCAGCAGCCCAGGGGAAACTACGCAGTATTTT.

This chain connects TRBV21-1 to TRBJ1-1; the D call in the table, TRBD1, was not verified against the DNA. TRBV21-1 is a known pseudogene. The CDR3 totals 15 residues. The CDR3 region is CASSKEGRVNTEAFF. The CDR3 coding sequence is TGTGCCAGCAGCAAAGAGGGCAGGGTAAACACTGAAGCTTTCTTT.

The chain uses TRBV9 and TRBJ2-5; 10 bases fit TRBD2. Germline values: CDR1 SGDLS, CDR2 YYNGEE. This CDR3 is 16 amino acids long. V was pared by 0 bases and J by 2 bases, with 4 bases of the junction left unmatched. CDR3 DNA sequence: TGTGCCAGCAGCGTAGCGGCTAGCGGGGGACAAGAGACCCAGTACTTC. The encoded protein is CASSVAASGGQETQYF.

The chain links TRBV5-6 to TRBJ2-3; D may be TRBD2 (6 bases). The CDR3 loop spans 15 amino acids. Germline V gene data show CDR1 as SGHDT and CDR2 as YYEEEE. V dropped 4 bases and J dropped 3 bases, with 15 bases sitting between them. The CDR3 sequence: CASSLGAGPTDTQYF. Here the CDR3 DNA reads TGTGCCAGCAGCCTGGGAGCGGGCCCTACAGATACGCAGTATTTT.

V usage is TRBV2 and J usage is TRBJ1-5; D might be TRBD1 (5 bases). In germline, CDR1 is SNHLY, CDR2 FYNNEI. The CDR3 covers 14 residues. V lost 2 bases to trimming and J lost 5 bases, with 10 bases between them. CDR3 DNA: TGTGCCAGCAGTGAAAGGGAGGGGTATCAGCCCCAGCATTTT. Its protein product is CASSEREGYQPQHF. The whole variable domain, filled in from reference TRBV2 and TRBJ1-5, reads EPEVTQTPSHQVTQMGQEVILRCVPISNHLYFYWYRQILGQKVEFLVSFYNNEISEKSEIFDDQFSVERPDGSNFTLKIRSTKLEDSAMYFCASSEREGYQPQHFGDGTRLSIL.

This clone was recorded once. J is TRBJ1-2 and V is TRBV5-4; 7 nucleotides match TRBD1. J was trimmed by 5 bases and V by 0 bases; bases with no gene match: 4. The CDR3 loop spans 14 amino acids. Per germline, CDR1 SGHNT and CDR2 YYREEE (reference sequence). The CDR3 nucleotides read TGTGCCAGCAGCTTGGGAGCAGGGGGTTATGGCTACACCTTC. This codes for CASSLGAGGYGYTF.

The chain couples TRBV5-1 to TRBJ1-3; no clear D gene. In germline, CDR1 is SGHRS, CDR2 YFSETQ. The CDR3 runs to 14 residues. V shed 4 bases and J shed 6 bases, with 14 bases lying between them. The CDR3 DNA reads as TGCGCCAGCAGCCTGGGAGGTGTTGAAAACACCATATATTTT. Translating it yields CASSLGGVENTIYF.

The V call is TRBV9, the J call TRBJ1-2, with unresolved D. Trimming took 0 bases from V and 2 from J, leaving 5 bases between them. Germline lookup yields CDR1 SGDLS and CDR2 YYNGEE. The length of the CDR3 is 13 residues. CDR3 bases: TGTGCCAGCAGCGTAGACGGGAACTATGGCTACACCTTC. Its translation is CASSVDGNYGYTF.

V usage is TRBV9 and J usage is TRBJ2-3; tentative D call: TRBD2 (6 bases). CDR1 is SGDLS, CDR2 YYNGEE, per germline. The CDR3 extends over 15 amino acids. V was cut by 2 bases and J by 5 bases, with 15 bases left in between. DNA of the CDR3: TGTGCCAGCAGCGTCGGCGGGGTGGGCGGAGATACGCAGTATTTT. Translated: CASSVGGVGGDTQYF.

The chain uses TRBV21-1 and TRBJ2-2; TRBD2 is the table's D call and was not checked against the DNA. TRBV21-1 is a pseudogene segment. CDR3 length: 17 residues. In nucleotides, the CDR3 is TGTGCCAGCAGCAAGGCCGGCGTGGCGGCGTACACCGGGGAGCTGTTTTTT. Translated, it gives CASSKAGVAAYTGELFF.

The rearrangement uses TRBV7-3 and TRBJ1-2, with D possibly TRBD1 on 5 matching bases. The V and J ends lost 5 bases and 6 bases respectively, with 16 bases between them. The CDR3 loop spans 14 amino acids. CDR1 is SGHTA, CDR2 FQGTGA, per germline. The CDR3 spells CASSPDVSGHGYTF. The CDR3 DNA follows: TGTGCCAGCAGCCCTGATGTTTCAGGGCATGGCTACACCTTC.

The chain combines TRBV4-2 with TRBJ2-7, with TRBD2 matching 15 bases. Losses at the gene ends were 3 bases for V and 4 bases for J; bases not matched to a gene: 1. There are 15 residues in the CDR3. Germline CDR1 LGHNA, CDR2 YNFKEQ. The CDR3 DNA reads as TGTGCCAGCAGCCAGGGGACTAGCGGGGGGTACGAGCAGTACTTC. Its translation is CASSQGTSGGYEQYF.

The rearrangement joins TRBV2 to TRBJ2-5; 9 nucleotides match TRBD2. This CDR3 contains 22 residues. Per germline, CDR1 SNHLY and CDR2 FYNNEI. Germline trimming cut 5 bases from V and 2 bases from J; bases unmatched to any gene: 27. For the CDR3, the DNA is TGTGCCAGCAGTTTTCCCTCCCAAGCGGGGGGACCTCCATTCACCCATCAAGAGACCCAGTACTTC. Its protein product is CASSFPSQAGGPPFTHQETQYF.

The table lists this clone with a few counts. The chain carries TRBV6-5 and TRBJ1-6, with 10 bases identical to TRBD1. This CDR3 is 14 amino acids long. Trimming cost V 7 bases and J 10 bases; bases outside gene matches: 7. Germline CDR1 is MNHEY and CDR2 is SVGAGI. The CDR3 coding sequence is TGTGCCAGCACCGGGACAGGGGAACGATCACCCCTCCACTTT. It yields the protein CASTGTGERSPLHF.

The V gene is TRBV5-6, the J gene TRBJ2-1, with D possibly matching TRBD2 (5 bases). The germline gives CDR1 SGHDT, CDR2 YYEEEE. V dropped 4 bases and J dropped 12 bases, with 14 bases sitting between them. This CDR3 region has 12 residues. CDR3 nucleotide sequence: TGTGCCAGCAGCCGGGGTCCTAGCCTGCAGTTCTTC. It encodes CASSRGPSLQFF.

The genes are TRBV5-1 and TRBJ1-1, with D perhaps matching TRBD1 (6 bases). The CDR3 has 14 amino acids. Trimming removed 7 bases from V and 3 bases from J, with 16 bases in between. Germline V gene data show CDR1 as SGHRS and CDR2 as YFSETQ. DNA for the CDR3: TGCGCCAGCTGGCGCGGGGGGCGGGACACTGAAGCTTTCTTT. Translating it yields CASWRGGRDTEAFF.

CDR3 residues: CASSRGTEVTQYF. CDR3 nucleotides: TGTGCCAGCAGTCGGGGGACGGAGGTGACCCAGTACTTC. The chain recombines TRBV7-9 with TRBJ2-5; tentatively, D is TRBD2 (6 bases). V shed 6 bases and J shed 7 bases, with 15 bases lying between them. The CDR3 has 13 residues. The germline CDR1 and CDR2 sequences are SEHNR and FQNEAQ (reference sequence).

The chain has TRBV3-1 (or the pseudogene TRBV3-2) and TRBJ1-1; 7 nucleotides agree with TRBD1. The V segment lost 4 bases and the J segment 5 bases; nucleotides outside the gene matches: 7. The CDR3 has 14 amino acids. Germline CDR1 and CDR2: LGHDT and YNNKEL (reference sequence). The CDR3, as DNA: TGTGCCAGCAGCCCCTGGTACAGGGGAACTGAAGCTTTCTTT. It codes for CASSPWYRGTEAFF.

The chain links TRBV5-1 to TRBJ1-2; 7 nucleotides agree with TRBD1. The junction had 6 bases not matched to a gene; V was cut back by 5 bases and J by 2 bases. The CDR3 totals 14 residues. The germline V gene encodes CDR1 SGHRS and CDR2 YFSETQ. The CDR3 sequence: CASSVTGPNYGYTF. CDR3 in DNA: TGCGCCAGCAGTGTGACAGGGCCCAACTATGGCTACACCTTC.

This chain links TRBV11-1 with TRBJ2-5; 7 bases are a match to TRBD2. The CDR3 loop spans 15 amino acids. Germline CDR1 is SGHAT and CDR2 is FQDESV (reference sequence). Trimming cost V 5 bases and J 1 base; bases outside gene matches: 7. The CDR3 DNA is TGTGCCAGCAGCCGAAAGGGCGGGGGCCAAGAGACCCAGTACTTC. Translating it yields CASSRKGGGQETQYF.

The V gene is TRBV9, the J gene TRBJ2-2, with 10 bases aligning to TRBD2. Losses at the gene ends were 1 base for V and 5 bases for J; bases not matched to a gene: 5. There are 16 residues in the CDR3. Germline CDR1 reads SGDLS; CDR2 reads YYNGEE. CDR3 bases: TGTGCCAGCAGCGTATGGCTAGCGGGGGAAACCGGGGAGCTGTTTTTT. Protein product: CASSVWLAGETGELFF.

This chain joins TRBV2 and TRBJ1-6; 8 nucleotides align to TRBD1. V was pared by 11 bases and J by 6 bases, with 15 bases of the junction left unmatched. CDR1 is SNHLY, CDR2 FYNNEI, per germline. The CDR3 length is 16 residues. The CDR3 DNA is TGTGCCGGGGGAATTGACAGGGGCGCAAGTAATTCACCCCTCCACTTT. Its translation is CAGGIDRGASNSPLHF.

CDR3 DNA sequence: TGTGCCACCAGCAGAGATATTAGGGGGAACACTGAAGCTTTCTTT. As protein: CATSRDIRGNTEAFF. The chain combines TRBV15 with TRBJ1-1, with D possibly matching TRBD1 (5 bases). Trimming shortened V by 0 bases and J by 1 base, and 9 bases separated the two germline ends. CDR3 length equals 15 residues. CDR1 is LNHNV and CDR2 is YYDKDF in the germline V gene (reference sequence).

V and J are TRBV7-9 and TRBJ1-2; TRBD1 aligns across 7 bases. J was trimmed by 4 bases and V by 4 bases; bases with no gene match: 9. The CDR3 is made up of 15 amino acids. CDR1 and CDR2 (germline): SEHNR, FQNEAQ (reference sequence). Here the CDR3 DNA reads TGTGCCAGCAGCTCAGTAGGGGGCTGGAGCTATGGCTACACCTTC. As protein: CASSSVGGWSYGYTF.

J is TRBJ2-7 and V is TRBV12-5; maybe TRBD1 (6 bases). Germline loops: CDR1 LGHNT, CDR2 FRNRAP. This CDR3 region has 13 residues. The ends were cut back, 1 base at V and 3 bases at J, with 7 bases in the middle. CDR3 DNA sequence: TGTGCTAGTGGTTTGGGGGGGCACTACGAGCAGTACTTC. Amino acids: CASGLGGHYEQYF.

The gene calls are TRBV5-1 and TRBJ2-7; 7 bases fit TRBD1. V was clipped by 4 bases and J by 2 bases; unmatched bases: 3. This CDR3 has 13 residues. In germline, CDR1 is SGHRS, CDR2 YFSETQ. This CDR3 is CASSVTGAYEQYF. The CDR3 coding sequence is TGCGCCAGCAGCGTCACAGGGGCCTACGAGCAGTACTTC.

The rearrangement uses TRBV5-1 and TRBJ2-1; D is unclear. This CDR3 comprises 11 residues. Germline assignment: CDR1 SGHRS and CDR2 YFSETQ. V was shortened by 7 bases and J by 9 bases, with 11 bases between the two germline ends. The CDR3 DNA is TGCGCCAGCCACTCGAGAGGTGAGCAGTTCTTC. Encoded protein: CASHSRGEQFF.